A single sample gave rise to the 31 T cell receptor beta chains below, sequenced in a study of OX40 agonist ivuxolimab in advanced cancers. TCRdb keeps only in-frame clones here, not all; method: immunoSEQ multiplex PCR. Among tens of thousands of clones listed, more than 65% were seen once. The starting material was CD4+ or CD8+ T cells sorted from blood, obtained in a trial of the OX40 agonist ivuxolimab. Receptors were obtained from an adult with an advanced solid tumor such as melanoma, head and neck, liver or kidney cancer.

CDR3 coding DNA: TGTGCCAGTAGTATAGTAGGAGGCAGGGGTGGTATTGAGCAGTACTTC. Encoded protein: CASSIVGGRGGIEQYF. The chain employs TRBV19 and TRBJ2-5; TRBD1 might be the D (6 bases). Germline V gene sequence: CDR1 LNHDA, CDR2 SQIVND (reference sequence). Trimming stripped 1 base from V and 11 bases from J, with 23 bases between. This CDR3 spans 16 amino acids.

This chain connects TRBV19 to TRBJ1-2, with a weak D call TRBD1 (5 bases). This CDR3 spans 17 amino acids. From germline, CDR1 is LNHDA and CDR2 SQIVND (reference sequence). Trimming removed 7 bases at V and 0 bases at J, with 21 bases between. The CDR3 loop is CASTLAGSSRANYGYTF. The CDR3 DNA follows: TGTGCCAGTACCCTGGCAGGGTCATCGAGGGCTAACTATGGCTACACCTTC.

The rearrangement links TRBV11-2 to TRBJ1-3, with TRBD1 identical over 7 bases. After removal of 5 bases from V and 3 bases from J, the junction contained 7 bases not matched to a gene. Germline V gives CDR1 SGHAT, CDR2 FQNNGV. CDR3 length: 15 residues. The CDR3 sequence: CASSAFRGLGNTIYF. CDR3 DNA: TGTGCCAGCAGCGCGTTTAGGGGGCTTGGAAACACCATATATTTT.

This chain uses TRBV4-2 with TRBJ2-1; TRBD2 matches 11 bases. In germline, CDR1 is LGHNA, CDR2 YNFKEQ. V trimming: 4 bases; J trimming: 5 bases; junction bases outside the gene matches: 7. The CDR3 sequence is 16 residues long. The CDR3 sequence is CASSRDLAGGNNEQFF. The CDR3 DNA follows: TGTGCCAGCAGCCGAGACCTAGCGGGGGGTAACAATGAGCAGTTCTTC.

This clone has only one observation. This sequence joins TRBV19 and TRBJ2-5; 8 nucleotides match TRBD2. The CDR3 totals 16 residues. The V and J ends lost 7 bases and 1 base, in that order; junction bases with no gene match: 11. Germline CDR1 LNHDA, CDR2 SQIVND (reference sequence). The DNA of the CDR3 is TGTGCCAGTATTCCAGCGGGAGAATTGGTCCAAGAGACCCAGTACTTC. Residues: CASIPAGELVQETQYF.

This chain links TRBV25-1 with TRBJ1-6, with 7 bases aligning to TRBD1. CDR1 and CDR2 (germline): MGHDK, SYGVNS. This CDR3 region has 15 residues. The V gene end was trimmed by 4 bases and the J gene end by 6 bases; junction bases not matched to a gene: 6. In nucleotides, the CDR3 is TGTGCCAGCAGTGGAGGGGGCAGAGGTAATTCACCCCTCCACTTT. Amino acid sequence: CASSGGGRGNSPLHF.

This clone was recorded only once. The chain carries TRBV6-1 and TRBJ1-1; 10 bases line up with TRBD1. CDR3 length: 13 amino acids. The germline CDR1 and CDR2 sequences are MNHNS and SASEGT. The trim removed 6 bases at V and 10 bases at J, leaving 8 bases unmatched. The CDR3 DNA follows: TGTGCCAGCAGGGAGACAGGGGGCCTGATAGCTTTCTTT. The encoded protein is CASRETGGLIAFF.

The sample holds one count of this clone. The rearrangement uses TRBV25-1 and TRBJ2-5; 8 nucleotides match TRBD2. The germline CDR1 and CDR2 sequences are MGHDK and SYGVNS. This CDR3 comprises 16 residues. The V gene end was trimmed by 0 bases and the J gene end by 4 bases; junction bases not matched to a gene: 7. The DNA of the CDR3 is TGTGCCAGCAGTGAATATGGTAGCGGGGCCGGAGAGACCCAGTACTTC. It encodes CASSEYGSGAGETQYF.

This rearrangement joins TRBV15 to TRBJ2-5; the D gene is possibly TRBD1 (6 bases). V was cut by 3 bases and J by 2 bases, with 13 bases left in between. The V gene's germline CDR1 is LNHNV and CDR2 YYDKDF (reference sequence). This CDR3 comprises 15 residues. This CDR3 reads CATSSDTTGQETQYF. Here the CDR3 DNA reads TGTGCCACCAGCAGTGATACGACAGGACAAGAGACCCAGTACTTC.

A word on this clone: Germline and junction disagree at one end, which may indicate a read error. The rearrangement joins TRBV6-1 to TRBJ1-2; TRBD1 might be the D (6 bases). The CDR3 runs 11 residues. CDR1 and CDR2 from the germline V gene are MNHNS and SASEGT. For the CDR3, the DNA is TGTGCCAGCAGTGAACAGGGGCCCATATACTTC. Residues: CASSEQGPIYF.

This rearrangement joins TRBV7-2 to TRBJ2-3; 10 bases line up with TRBD2. The germline V gene encodes CDR1 SGHTA and CDR2 FQGNSA. The CDR3 consists of 17 residues. V trimming: 1 base; J trimming: 2 bases; junction bases outside the gene matches: 6. CDR3 loop: CASSLGGTSEYTDTQYF. CDR3 DNA sequence: TGTGCCAGCAGCTTAGGGGGGACTAGCGAATACACAGATACGCAGTATTTT.

The gene calls are TRBV9 and TRBJ1-1; possibly TRBD1 for D (6 bases). Per the germline V gene, CDR1 is SGDLS and CDR2 is YYNGEE. The CDR3 is 14 amino acids. The V gene lost 3 bases and the J gene lost 1 base, with 10 bases spanning the gap. The CDR3 region is CASSARQANTEAFF. For the CDR3, the DNA is TGTGCCAGCAGCGCCCGACAGGCGAACACTGAAGCTTTCTTT.

The chain employs TRBV7-2 and TRBJ2-4; 7 bases align to TRBD2. V gave up 1 base and J gave up 4 bases; unmatched junction bases: 7. Germline values: CDR1 SGHTA, CDR2 FQGNSA. The CDR3 covers 16 residues. The CDR3 loop is CASSLVWGGPKNIQYF. The CDR3 DNA sequence: TGTGCCAGCAGCTTAGTATGGGGAGGGCCGAAAAACATTCAGTACTTC. The full variable domain, completed using reference TRBV7-2 and TRBJ2-4, is GAGVSQSPSNKVTEKGKDVELRCDPISGHTALYWYRQSLGQGLEFLIYFQGNSAPDKSGLPSDRFSAERTGGSVSTLTIQRTQQEDSAVYLCASSLVWGGPKNIQYFGAGTRLSVL.

This chain links TRBV21-1 with TRBJ1-2; the table's D call, TRBD1, was not checked against the DNA. TRBV21-1 is a recognized pseudogene. CDR3 length equals 15 residues. The CDR3 sequence is CASSKGQGFNYGYTF. The CDR3 DNA reads TGTGCCAGCAGCAAAGGACAGGGGTTTAACTATGGCTACACCTTC.

CDR3: CASSYYGRSSGNTIYF. The CDR3 coding sequence is TGTGCCAGCAGTTACTACGGCAGGAGCTCTGGAAACACCATATATTTT. The gene calls are TRBV6-5 and TRBJ1-3; unclear D gene. The CDR3 totals 16 residues. V was cut by 1 base and J by 0 bases, with 10 bases left in between. Per the germline V gene, CDR1 is MNHEY and CDR2 is SVGAGI.

The chain combines TRBV6-6 with TRBJ1-1, with D unresolved. The CDR3 runs 13 residues. Germline CDR1 reads MNHNY; CDR2 reads SVGAGI (reference sequence). Trimming took 7 bases from V and 6 from J, leaving 15 bases between them. The DNA for the CDR3 is TGTGCCAGCATAGTAGCCGAACGGGCTGAAGCTTTCTTT. Translation: CASIVAERAEAFF.

This chain connects TRBV27 to TRBJ2-1; tentative D call: TRBD1 (5 bases). Trimming shortened V by 5 bases and J by 1 base, and 9 bases separated the two germline ends. Germline assignment: CDR1 MNHEY and CDR2 SMNVEV (reference sequence). This CDR3 has 14 residues. The CDR3 is CASSIRDSYNEQFF. The CDR3 DNA is TGTGCCAGCAGTATCAGGGATTCCTACAATGAGCAGTTCTTC.

The V gene is TRBV5-4, the J gene TRBJ2-5; no clear D. The ends were cut back, 2 bases at V and 6 bases at J, with 17 bases in the middle. The germline gives CDR1 SGHNT, CDR2 YYREEE (reference sequence). The CDR3 has 15 amino acids. The CDR3 DNA is TGTGCCAGCAGCTTTTCCCCTAGTTACTCCCAGACCCAGTACTTC. Residues: CASSFSPSYSQTQYF.

V is TRBV4-1 and J is TRBJ1-1; TRBD1 matches 9 bases. Germline V gives CDR1 MGHRA, CDR2 YSYEKL. Trimming cost V 2 bases and J 1 base; bases outside gene matches: 8. CDR3 size: 17 residues. CDR3 bases: TGCGCCAGCAGCCAATCTGTGACAGGGGGAAAGAACACTGAAGCTTTCTTT. It yields the protein CASSQSVTGGKNTEAFF.

J is TRBJ1-1 and V is TRBV5-1; D is uncertain. V lost 2 bases to trimming and J lost 2 bases, with 10 bases between them. The germline CDR1 and CDR2 sequences are SGHRS and YFSETQ. The CDR3 extends over 14 amino acids. As DNA, the CDR3 is TGCGCCAGCAGCTTATCGGCAGGTAACACTGAAGCTTTCTTT. It translates to CASSLSAGNTEAFF.

The chain links TRBV19 to TRBJ2-3; TRBD2 agrees at 9 bases. This CDR3 contains 17 residues. The junction had 11 bases not matched to a gene; V was cut back by 2 bases and J by 5 bases. Germline V gene lookup returns CDR1 LNHDA and CDR2 SQIVND (reference sequence). This chain's CDR3 is CASSIMISGSLGDTQYF. CDR3 nucleotide sequence: TGTGCCAGTAGTATAATGATTAGCGGGAGTTTAGGAGATACGCAGTATTTT.

This clone was recorded only once. This chain connects TRBV5-1 to TRBJ2-5; D is unclear. The germline CDR1 and CDR2 sequences are SGHRS and YFSETQ. The CDR3 spans 14 residues. Trimming removed 0 bases from V and 5 bases from J, with 11 bases in between. The CDR3 spells CASSLGQAGETQYF. Written as DNA, the CDR3 is TGCGCCAGCAGCTTGGGTCAGGCCGGGGAGACCCAGTACTTC.

The chain employs TRBV5-1 and TRBJ2-5; TRBD1 is a possible D gene (5 bases). There are 14 residues in the CDR3. The V end lost 4 bases, the J end lost 4 bases, and 14 bases lay between the germline ends. Germline V CDR1 and CDR2: SGHRS, YFSETQ. CDR3 loop: CASSTKRGAETQYF. For the CDR3, the DNA is TGCGCCAGCAGCACCAAGCGTGGGGCAGAGACCCAGTACTTC.

This clone was found a few times. This CDR3 is also generated by other DNA sequences in the sample. V gene TRBV11-2 combines with J gene TRBJ1-1; no clear D gene. CDR1 SGHAT and CDR2 FQNNGV come from the germline V gene. The V end lost 1 base, the J end lost 8 bases, and 8 bases lay between the germline ends. The CDR3 extends over 12 amino acids. This CDR3 reads CASSLVGGEAFF. CDR3 sequence (DNA): TGTGCCAGCAGCTTAGTAGGTGGGGAAGCTTTCTTT.

This sequence joins TRBV7-2 and TRBJ2-2; maybe TRBD1 (5 bases). The CDR3 has 15 amino acids. The ends were cut back, 4 bases at V and 6 bases at J, with 15 bases in the middle. Germline V gene lookup returns CDR1 SGHTA and CDR2 FQGNSA. The CDR3 region is CASSSQGTTSGELFF. The CDR3 region has the DNA TGTGCCAGCAGCTCCCAGGGTACTACATCCGGGGAGCTGTTTTTT.

This clone was found once. V usage is TRBV27 and J usage is TRBJ2-7; a possible D gene is TRBD1 (6 bases). Germline V gene data show CDR1 as MNHEY and CDR2 as SMNVEV (reference sequence). V lost 3 bases, J lost 2 bases, and 14 bases lay in between. The CDR3 has 15 residues. The DNA of the CDR3 is TGTGCCAGCAGTTTTGGCAGGGGTACAGCCTACGAGCAGTACTTC. This translates into CASSFGRGTAYEQYF.

The chain joins TRBV19 to TRBJ2-7, with 11 bases fitting TRBD1. The CDR3 totals 15 residues. Per germline, CDR1 LNHDA and CDR2 SQIVND (reference sequence). The V segment lost 5 bases and the J segment 2 bases; nucleotides outside the gene matches: 5. The CDR3: CASSQAGQGAYEQYF. As DNA, the CDR3 is TGTGCCAGTAGTCAGGCGGGACAGGGGGCCTACGAGCAGTACTTC. The whole variable domain, filled in from reference TRBV19 and TRBJ2-7, reads DGGITQSPKYLFRKEGQNVTLSCEQNLNHDAMYWYRQDPGQGLRLIYYSQIVNDFQKGDIAEGYSVSREKKESFPLTVTSAQKNPTAFYLCASSQAGQGAYEQYFGPGTRLTVT.

This chain links TRBV5-4 with TRBJ2-3, with D tentatively TRBD1 (7 bases). The V and J ends lost 6 bases and 3 bases respectively, with 20 bases between them. In germline, CDR1 is SGHNT, CDR2 YYREEE (reference sequence). The CDR3 consists of 16 residues. The CDR3 here is CASTGGTLTGTDTQYF. Here the CDR3 DNA reads TGTGCCAGCACTGGAGGGACTCTGACAGGGACAGATACGCAGTATTTT.

This chain links TRBV30 with TRBJ1-6; possibly TRBD1 for D (5 bases). The CDR3 is 17 amino acids. V was clipped by 2 bases and J by 0 bases, with 14 bases between them. Germline V CDR1 and CDR2: GTSNPN, SVGIG (reference sequence). The DNA of the CDR3 is TGTGCCTGGAGTCCCCGGGACCGTAGCTCCTATAATTCACCCCTCCACTTT. The encoded protein is CAWSPRDRSSYNSPLHF. Variable domain in full (rest from reference TRBV30 and TRBJ1-6): SQTIHQWPATLVQPVGSPLSLECTVEGTSNPNLYWYRQAAGRGLQLLFYSVGIGQISSEVPQNLSASRPQDRQFILSSKKLLLSDSGFYLCAWSPRDRSSYNSPLHFGNGTRLTVT.

Only a few counts were recorded for this clone. The rearrangement links TRBV5-4 to TRBJ2-1; D not resolved. The CDR3 has 14 residues. Germline lookup yields CDR1 SGHNT and CDR2 YYREEE (reference sequence). Trimming removed 4 bases from V and 7 bases from J, with 15 bases in between. This chain's CDR3 is CASSALSRANEQFF. CDR3 in DNA: TGTGCCAGCAGCGCCCTAAGTAGGGCAAATGAGCAGTTCTTC.

J is TRBJ2-1 and V is TRBV5-4; D perhaps matches TRBD2 (6 bases). The ends were cut back, 4 bases at V and 0 bases at J, with 8 bases in the middle. The CDR3 loop spans 14 amino acids. Germline CDR1 and CDR2: SGHNT and YYREEE (reference sequence). CDR3 protein: CASSPTSSYNEQFF. CDR3 nucleotide sequence: TGTGCCAGCAGCCCGACTAGCTCCTACAATGAGCAGTTCTTC. Filled out from reference TRBV5-4 and TRBJ2-1, the complete variable domain reads ETGVTQSPTHLIKTRGQQVTLRCSSQSGHNTVSWYQQALGQGPQFIFQYYREEENGRGNFPPRFSGLQFPNYSSELNVNALELDDSALYLCASSPTSSYNEQFFGPGTRLTVL.